The 16 T cell receptor beta chains below all came from one sample that was sequenced in a study of blood T cell repertoires in COVID-19. The protocol was immunoSEQ multiplex PCR, while the TCRdb copy is restricted to in-frame clones and leaves out a portion. The table includes fewer than 250,000 clones, about 86% detected once. The sample was peripheral blood. These receptors originate from a man aged 45 to 65 with active or convalescent COVID-19.

This clone came up once. The chain couples TRBV6-1 to TRBJ2-1, with D possibly TRBD2 on 6 matching bases. CDR1 and CDR2 from the germline V gene are MNHNS and SASEGT. The V and J ends lost 4 bases and 0 bases respectively, with 16 bases between them. The CDR3 is made up of 17 amino acids. For the CDR3, the DNA is TGTGCCAGCAGTGGGCTAGCGCCTTTGAGCTCCTACAATGAGCAGTTCTTC. This codes for CASSGLAPLSSYNEQFF.

The J gene is TRBJ2-5, the V gene TRBV10-1; D is perhaps TRBD2 (6 bases). Looked up from germline, CDR1 is WNHNN and CDR2 is SYGVQD (reference sequence). The CDR3 length is 14 residues. The ends were cut back, 0 bases at V and 5 bases at J, with 10 bases in the middle. CDR3 bases: TGCGCCAGCAGTGAGTCGGCCGGAGGGGAGACCCAGTACTTC. Encoded protein: CASSESAGGETQYF.

The genes are TRBV3-1 (or the pseudogene TRBV3-2) and TRBJ2-5; TRBD1 matches 9 bases. With 4 bases clipped from V and 5 bases from J, the junction kept 14 bases outside the gene matches. Per the germline V gene, CDR1 is LGHDT and CDR2 is YNNKEL (reference sequence). The length of the CDR3 is 17 residues. The CDR3 is CASSRTTTGGPGETQYF. CDR3 coding DNA: TGTGCCAGCAGCCGAACCACTACAGGGGGCCCCGGGGAGACCCAGTACTTC.

This clone came up once. This chain links TRBV7-2 with TRBJ2-1; 8 nucleotides agree with TRBD1. The CDR3 consists of 19 residues. Germline trimming cut 3 bases from V and 0 bases from J; bases unmatched to any gene: 13. Germline V CDR1 and CDR2: SGHTA, FQGNSA. As DNA, the CDR3 is TGTGCCAGCAGCTTCCCCGGGACAGGAGTGATAAGCTCCTACAATGAGCAGTTCTTC. It encodes CASSFPGTGVISSYNEQFF.

This rearrangement joins TRBV2 to TRBJ2-1, with D possibly TRBD2 on 6 matching bases. CDR1 and CDR2 from the germline V gene are SNHLY and FYNNEI. Trimming shortened V by 3 bases and J by 7 bases, and 10 bases separated the two germline ends. This CDR3 is 13 amino acids long. DNA of the CDR3: TGTGCCAGCAGTGAGAATCTAGCGAATGAGCAGTTCTTC. Translation gives CASSENLANEQFF.

The CDR3 loop reads CASSSPGTGESPLHF. The DNA for the CDR3 is TGTGCCAGCAGTTCCCCCGGGACAGGGGAATCACCCCTCCACTTT. This chain joins TRBV28 and TRBJ1-6; 10 positions agree with TRBD1. Germline V CDR1 and CDR2: MDHEN, SYDVKM. The trim removed 4 bases at V and 10 bases at J, leaving 7 bases unmatched. There are 15 residues in the CDR3. Combining the CDR3 with reference TRBV28 and TRBJ1-6 gives the whole variable domain DVKVTQSSRYLVKRTGEKVFLECVQDMDHENMFWYRQDPGLGLRLIYFSYDVKMKEKGDIPEGYSVSREKKERFSLILESASTNQTSMYLCASSSPGTGESPLHFGNGTRLTVT.

The rearrangement joins TRBV5-5 to TRBJ1-4, with TRBD1 matching over 9 bases. Germline V gives CDR1 SGHKS, CDR2 YYEKEE (reference sequence). V shed 1 base and J 4 bases; nucleotides not matched to a gene: 2. This CDR3 is built from 15 residues. The CDR3 sequence is CASSLTGGFNEKLFF. CDR3 bases: TGTGCCAGCAGCTTGACAGGGGGCTTTAATGAAAAACTGTTTTTT. The full variable domain, rest sourced from reference TRBV5-5 and TRBJ1-4, is DAGVTQSPTHLIKTRGQQVTLRCSPISGHKSVSWYQQVLGQGPQFIFQYYEKEERGRGNFPDRFSARQFPNYSSELNVNALLLGDSALYLCASSLTGGFNEKLFFGSGTQLSVL.

The rearrangement joins TRBV6-5 to TRBJ2-5; 7 bases line up with TRBD1. Trimming at V came to 9 bases and at J to 1 base, leaving 5 bases not matched to a gene. This CDR3 comprises 13 residues. Germline-derived CDR1 and CDR2 are MNHEY and SVGAGI. CDR3 in amino acids: CASTRDSQETQYF. In nucleotides, the CDR3 is TGTGCCAGTACCAGGGACAGCCAAGAGACCCAGTACTTC.

The V gene is TRBV5-1, the J gene TRBJ2-7, with D possibly matching TRBD1 (6 bases). The V end lost 5 bases, the J end lost 1 base, and 13 bases lay between the germline ends. Germline assignment: CDR1 SGHRS and CDR2 YFSETQ. The CDR3 consists of 14 residues. The CDR3 DNA is TGCGCCAGCAGATGGAGAGGACAGTCCTACGAGCAGTACTTC. It codes for CASRWRGQSYEQYF.

The rearrangement links TRBV13 to TRBJ1-2, with a tentative D call TRBD1 (5 bases). In germline, CDR1 is PRHDT, CDR2 FYEKMQ (reference sequence). This CDR3 spans 14 amino acids. Between the trimmed V and J ends, which lost 4 bases and 4 bases, there was a span of 13 bases. CDR3 in amino acids: CASSSGQGFYGYTF. The DNA for the CDR3 is TGTGCCAGCAGCTCCGGGCAGGGTTTCTATGGCTACACCTTC.

This clone showed up just once. The rearrangement joins TRBV7-6 to TRBJ1-1; TRBD1 is a possible D gene (6 bases). Trimming took off 4 bases at V and 3 bases at J, with 15 bases between the two ends. The CDR3 contains 15 residues. The germline V gene encodes CDR1 SGHVS and CDR2 FNYEAQ. DNA of the CDR3: TGTGCCAGCAGCTCCCGGACAGACATTTACACTGAAGCTTTCTTT. Translation gives CASSSRTDIYTEAFF.

This chain connects TRBV24-1 to TRBJ1-5; D not certain. Per the germline V gene, CDR1 is KGHDR and CDR2 is SFDVKD. The germline V and J ends were trimmed by 2 bases and 4 bases, with 8 bases remaining between them. The CDR3 covers 14 residues. The CDR3, as DNA: TGTGCCACCAGTGATTCACGGGGTAATCAGCCCCAGCATTTT. It encodes CATSDSRGNQPQHF.

This sequence joins TRBV7-2 and TRBJ2-1, with a weak D call TRBD1 (5 bases). Germline assignment: CDR1 SGHTA and CDR2 FQGNSA. Trimming removed 5 bases from V and 2 bases from J, with 13 bases in between. The CDR3 runs 15 residues. The CDR3 protein is CASSHFQGTYNEQFF. CDR3 nucleotide sequence: TGTGCCAGCAGCCACTTTCAGGGAACCTACAATGAGCAGTTCTTC.

This chain connects TRBV5-1 to TRBJ2-3; 11 positions agree with TRBD2. V was pared by 0 bases and J by 1 base, with 4 bases of the junction left unmatched. Germline V lookup: CDR1 SGHRS, CDR2 YFSETQ. This CDR3 contains 17 residues. Here the CDR3 reads CASSLVSGGGGTDTQYF. DNA for the CDR3: TGCGCCAGCAGCTTGGTTAGCGGGGGGGGTGGCACAGATACGCAGTATTTT.

The chain employs TRBV28 and TRBJ2-3; no clear D gene. The CDR3 sequence is 12 residues long. CDR1 and CDR2 from the germline V gene are MDHEN and SYDVKM. V dropped 8 bases and J dropped 3 bases, with 9 bases sitting between them. Here the CDR3 DNA reads TGTGCCAGCCGAGCCTCAACAGATACGCAGTATTTT. Amino acids: CASRASTDTQYF.

The J gene is TRBJ1-4, the V gene TRBV28, with 10 bases that match TRBD1. Trimming at V came to 5 bases and at J to 8 bases, leaving 5 bases not matched to a gene. This CDR3 contains 14 residues. The germline gives CDR1 MDHEN, CDR2 SYDVKM. The CDR3 protein is CASSRQGALEKLFF. Here the CDR3 DNA reads TGTGCCAGCAGTCGACAGGGGGCTTTAGAAAAACTGTTTTTT.